This entry lists 14 T cell receptor beta chains sequenced from one sample in a study of identical twins. TCRdb called the 5' RACE reads again in MiXCR, with one record for every CDR3 protein. The sample contains some 760,000 distinct CDR3 sequences, 15% to 20% of which appear only once. The same sample was also studied in work on T cells expressing NK-cell markers.

The specimen was PBMCs. These receptors originate from a woman aged 18 to 35 in good health.

Written as DNA, the CDR3 is TGCAGTGCAATCAAAGCGGGGCGGAACACCGGGGAGCTGTTTTTT. This encodes CSAIKAGRNTGELFF. The rearrangement links TRBV20-1 to TRBJ2-2; 7 bases are shared with TRBD2. The germline CDR1 and CDR2 sequences are DFQATT and SNEGSKA (reference sequence). The CDR3 runs to 15 residues. V shed 6 bases and J 1 base; nucleotides not matched to a gene: 8.

This clonotype has a handful of counts. V gene TRBV24-1 combines with J gene TRBJ1-2; D is ambiguous. The germline V and J ends were trimmed by 4 bases and 5 bases, with 4 bases remaining between them. Germline V gene sequence: CDR1 KGHDR, CDR2 SFDVKD. The CDR3 extends over 11 amino acids. CDR3 amino acids: CATSDRYGYTF. The CDR3 nucleotides read TGTGCCACCAGTGACCGGTATGGCTACACCTTC.

This clonotype showed up just a few times. The rearrangement links TRBV20-1 to TRBJ1-6; weak D call: TRBD1 (5 bases). The CDR3 has 13 residues. The germline V and J ends were trimmed by 5 bases and 8 bases, with 13 bases remaining between them. Germline V CDR1 and CDR2: DFQATT, SNEGSKA (reference sequence). CDR3 in amino acids: CSAPRDADSPLHF. Written as DNA, the CDR3 is TGCAGTGCTCCGAGGGACGCGGATTCACCCCTCCACTTT.

This chain connects TRBV30 to TRBJ2-1; TRBD2 aligns across 8 bases. This CDR3 spans 14 amino acids. The germline gives CDR1 GTSNPN, CDR2 SVGIG (reference sequence). V lost 3 bases to trimming and J lost 7 bases; unmatched junction nucleotides: 8. The CDR3 loop is CAWRGGTRGNEQFF. DNA for the CDR3: TGTGCCTGGAGGGGGGGGACTAGAGGGAATGAGCAGTTCTTC. The full variable domain, rest sourced from reference TRBV30 and TRBJ2-1, is SQTIHQWPATLVQPVGSPLSLECTVEGTSNPNLYWYRQAAGRGLQLLFYSVGIGQISSEVPQNLSASRPQDRQFILSSKKLLLSDSGFYLCAWRGGTRGNEQFFGPGTRLTVL.

The gene calls are TRBV12-5 and TRBJ2-3; maybe TRBD2 (5 bases). This CDR3 region has 13 residues. V lost 4 bases and J 0 bases, leaving 5 bases between the germline ends. CDR1 is LGHNT, CDR2 FRNRAP, per germline. This chain's CDR3 is CASGSGSTDTQYF. The CDR3 DNA reads as TGTGCTAGTGGTTCGGGGAGCACAGATACGCAGTATTTT.

The chain recombines TRBV12-3 or TRBV12-4 with TRBJ1-5, with TRBD1 identical over 7 bases. Germline trimming cut 6 bases from V and 5 bases from J; bases unmatched to any gene: 7. The CDR3 extends over 14 amino acids. CDR3 region: CASSQMTGHQPQHF. Written as DNA, the CDR3 is TGTGCCAGCAGCCAAATGACAGGGCATCAGCCCCAGCATTTT.

The table lists this clonotype with a few counts. The chain joins TRBV20-1 to TRBJ2-1; D is possibly TRBD2 (7 bases). This CDR3 has 14 residues. Trimming removed 1 base from V and 8 bases from J, with 15 bases in between. Per germline, CDR1 DFQATT and CDR2 SNEGSKA (reference sequence). CDR3 residues: CSARVGGPGDEQFF. CDR3 in DNA: TGCAGTGCTAGAGTGGGGGGGCCAGGGGATGAGCAGTTCTTC.

V and J are TRBV29-1 and TRBJ2-7, with unresolved D. This CDR3 region has 12 residues. Germline CDR1 is SQVTM and CDR2 is ANQGSEA. Trimming pared 6 bases from V and 4 bases from J, leaving 13 bases between. CDR3 DNA: TGCAGCGTCCAACCGGGTTTATACGAGCAGTACTTC. It translates to CSVQPGLYEQYF.

This clonotype was picked up a small number of times. J is TRBJ2-1 and V is TRBV23-1, with D possibly TRBD2 on 7 matching bases. TRBV23-1 falls under the ORF class, with uncertain function. The germline V and J ends were trimmed by 0 bases and 4 bases, with 22 bases remaining between them. The CDR3 length is 19 residues. The CDR3 DNA reads TGCGCCAGCAGTCAATCAATCACAGGGCGGGGGAGTCGGTACAATGAGCAGTTCTTC. This encodes CASSQSITGRGSRYNEQFF.

The table lists this clonotype with a few counts. The chain combines TRBV5-1 with TRBJ1-6; no clear D gene. Per the germline V gene, CDR1 is SGHRS and CDR2 is YFSETQ. The ends were cut back, 0 bases at V and 0 bases at J, with 13 bases in the middle. The CDR3 has 18 residues. For the CDR3, the DNA is TGCGCCAGCAGCTTGGTGTGGTCAGAGCCCTCCTATAATTCACCCCTCCACTTT. Translating gives CASSLVWSEPSYNSPLHF. Looking up the rest from reference TRBV5-1 and TRBJ1-6 gives the full variable domain: KAGVTQTPRYLIKTRGQQVTLSCSPISGHRSVSWYQQTPGQGLQFLFEYFSETQRNKGNFPGRFSGRQFSNSRSEMNVSTLELGDSALYLCASSLVWSEPSYNSPLHFGNGTRLTVT.

The table lists this clonotype with a few counts. The chain couples TRBV10-2 to TRBJ2-2; D might be TRBD2 (7 bases). V gave up 7 bases and J gave up 0 bases, with 12 bases separating them. The germline V gene encodes CDR1 WSHSY and CDR2 SAAADI. The CDR3 has 15 amino acids. CDR3 region: CASTAGATNTGELFF. The DNA of the CDR3 is TGCGCCAGCACGGCGGGGGCCACGAACACCGGGGAGCTGTTTTTT.

The chain recombines TRBV11-2 with TRBJ2-3; TRBD2 is a possible D gene (5 bases). The CDR3 loop spans 15 amino acids. Trimming left V 0 bases short and J 6 bases short, with 13 bases between. CDR1 is SGHAT, CDR2 FQNNGV, per germline. The DNA for the CDR3 is TGTGCCAGCAGCTTAGATTGGGGTAGCGCCGATACGCAGTATTTT. Amino acid sequence: CASSLDWGSADTQYF. Filled out from reference TRBV11-2 and TRBJ2-3, the complete variable domain reads EAGVAQSPRYKIIEKRQSVAFWCNPISGHATLYWYQQILGQGPKLLIQFQNNGVVDDSQLPKDRFSAERLKGVDSTLKIQPAKLEDSAVYLCASSLDWGSADTQYFGPGTRLTVL.

The chain joins TRBV7-8 to TRBJ2-1, with 7 bases identical to TRBD2. Germline assignment: CDR1 SGHVS and CDR2 FQNEAQ. V was clipped by 5 bases and J by 15 bases; unmatched bases: 16. The CDR3 length is 14 residues. This chain's CDR3 is CASSGGTTSEILFF. The CDR3 DNA follows: TGTGCCAGCAGCGGGGGAACCACTAGCGAGATCCTGTTCTTC.

The chain carries TRBV20-1 and TRBJ2-1; D call uncertain. CDR1 DFQATT and CDR2 SNEGSKA come from the germline V gene (reference sequence). The V and J ends lost 3 bases and 6 bases respectively, with 9 bases between them. The CDR3 has 12 residues. The DNA of the CDR3 is TGCAGTGCTAGCAGCTGGGGCAATGAGCAGTTCTTC. Its protein is CSASSWGNEQFF.